A single sample is the source of the 8 T cell receptor gamma chains below, sequenced in a study of human gamma delta and Vdelta1 T cells. TCRdb called clones anew from the PCR reads with CATT. The sample holds 7,500 to 10,000 gamma-chain clones, 45% seen once. Antigen specificity for these receptors is unknown. Sequencing was carried out using Vdelta1 gamma-delta T cells from blood grown in culture (DOT cells). Receptor source: a human donor in good health.

The chain employs TRGV4 and TRGJ1 or TRGJ2. V lost 5 bases, J lost 0 bases, and 4 bases stayed unmatched. The CDR3 spans 13 residues. CDR1 is EGSTGY and CDR2 is YDSYTSSV in the germline V gene. CDR3 bases: TGTGCCACCTGGGGCGCGAATTATTATAAGAAACTCTTT. Translation: CATWGANYYKKLF.

The chain couples TRGV2 to TRGJ1 or TRGJ2. Per the germline V gene, CDR1 is EGSNGY and CDR2 is YDSYNSKV. The CDR3 is 15 residues long. Germline trimming cut 0 bases from V and 5 bases from J; bases unmatched to any gene: 10. The chain's CDR3 is CATWDGPRRDYKKLF. The CDR3 nucleotides read TGTGCCACCTGGGACGGGCCGAGGAGAGATTATAAGAAACTCTTT.

This chain uses TRGV8 with TRGJ1 or TRGJ2. V was pared by 3 bases and J by 0 bases, with 5 bases of the junction left unmatched. This CDR3 contains 14 residues. From germline, CDR1 is VENAVY and CDR2 YDSYNSRV. The CDR3 sequence: CATWDGKNYYKKLF. CDR3 bases: TGTGCCACCTGGGATGGGAAGAATTATTATAAGAAACTCTTT.

V is TRGV4 and J is TRGJ1 or TRGJ2. This CDR3 region has 12 residues. In germline, CDR1 is EGSTGY, CDR2 YDSYTSSV. V was clipped by 3 bases and J by 12 bases; unmatched bases: 11. CDR3 sequence: CATWDPSPGKLF. The CDR3 DNA sequence: TGTGCCACCTGGGATCCTAGCCCCGGGAAACTCTTT.

This chain joins TRGV8 and TRGJ1 or TRGJ2. Germline loops: CDR1 VENAVY, CDR2 YDSYNSRV. This CDR3 comprises 11 residues. J lost 5 bases, V lost 5 bases, and 3 bases had no gene match. CDR3 region: CATWGDYKKLF. For the CDR3, the DNA is TGTGCCACCTGGGGAGATTATAAGAAACTCTTT.

This clone was seen only once. The germline gene is not matched at one end of the junction; a read error may be the cause. The chain has TRGV3 and TRGJ1 or TRGJ2. Germline V lookup: CDR1 VTNTFY, CDR2 YDVSTARD (reference sequence). The CDR3 has 12 residues. This CDR3 is CTTWDRRSGKLF. CDR3 DNA: TGTACCACCTGGGACAGGCGATCCGGGAAACTCTTT.

There are a few counts of this clone. V usage is TRGV5 and J usage is TRGJ1 or TRGJ2. V dropped 2 bases and J dropped 2; count of bases not matched to a gene: 3. From germline, CDR1 is VINAFY and CDR2 YDVSNSKD. The CDR3 has 13 residues. CDR3 DNA sequence: TGTGCCACCTGGGACAAGTATTATTATAAGAAACTCTTT. Translated: CATWDKYYYKKLF.

The V gene is TRGV5, the J gene TRGJ1 or TRGJ2. The germline V gene has CDR1 VINAFY and CDR2 YDVSNSKD. V was pared by 2 bases and J by 4 bases, with 8 bases of the junction left unmatched. This CDR3 contains 14 residues. This CDR3 reads CATWDTRLYYKKLF. In DNA, the CDR3 is TGTGCCACCTGGGACACAAGACTCTATTATAAGAAACTCTTT.